The clone carrying this T cell receptor beta chain was observed a single time. Antigen specificity is unknown. The donors, healthy adults who were HIV-negative, had experienced no recent acute infections or vaccinations. Every donor, a Caucasian adult, lived in Nashville, Tennessee. CD45RA+ naive and CD45RA-negative memory subsets were separated from CD4+ cells. Germline lookup yields CDR1 MNHEY and CDR2 SVGAGI. Between the trimmed V and J ends, which lost 2 bases and 6 bases, there was a span of 7 bases. The CDR3 extends over 12 amino acids. TCRdb's copy holds only in-frame clones and misses some; the assay was immunoSEQ multiplex PCR. The sample records over a million clones, roughly 98.5% being singletons. The record originates from a study of shared clonotypes between healthy human individuals. Study-wide results and caveats: The study generally estimated greater richness for naive than memory subsets.

The TCR was taken from a young man in good health. Specimen: naive CD4+ T cells sorted from blood. Subset defined: CD45RA+ positively selected. The V gene is TRBV6-5, the J gene TRBJ1-2, with D unresolved. In nucleotides, the CDR3 is TGTGCCAGCAGTTACGGATCACATGGCTACACCTTC. It encodes CASSYGSHGYTF.